The 14 T cell receptor beta chains given below trace back to one sample, sequenced in a study of beta chain features in type 1 diabetes. Every bit of the isolated RNA underwent reverse transcription, so sequencing read expressed TCRB transcripts. Assay used: immunoSEQ multiplex PCR; TCRdb lists only in-frame clones, some missing. The table lists over 600,000 clones, 9.5% to 15% of them singletons. Study-level points and caveats: Significant though moderate, a shortening of TCRB CDR3s appeared in all four CD4+ subsets of Type 1 diabetes patients.

Antigens for these TCRs are unknown. The sample consisted of naive CD4+ T cells from blood. The source is a man aged 25 to 45 with type 1 diabetes.

Ten or more counts support this clone. The V call is TRBV10-3, the J call TRBJ2-2; tentatively, D is TRBD1 (5 bases). The CDR3 runs 12 residues. Germline V gene data show CDR1 as ENHRY and CDR2 as SYGVKD. Trimming removed 6 bases from V and 5 bases from J, with 7 bases in between. The CDR3 DNA reads as TGTGCCATCAGCAGGGCTACCGGGGAGCTGTTTTTT. Its protein is CAISRATGELFF.

The V call is TRBV5-1, the J call TRBJ2-7, with 7 bases aligning to TRBD1. The ends lost 5 bases at V and 3 bases at J; junction bases unmatched: 8. CDR1 is SGHRS, CDR2 YFSETQ, per germline. The CDR3 has 14 amino acids. CDR3 in DNA: TGCGCCAGCAGAGCCGACAGGGACGGCTACGAGCAGTACTTC. This codes for CASRADRDGYEQYF.

The chain joins TRBV28 to TRBJ1-4, with D possibly being TRBD1 (5 bases). CDR1 and CDR2 from the germline V gene are MDHEN and SYDVKM. The CDR3 is 15 residues long. V was shortened by 1 base and J by 6 bases, with 12 bases between the two germline ends. CDR3 in DNA: TGTGCCAGCAGTTTATCGGGGGGTTCTTATGAAAAACTGTTTTTT. Residues: CASSLSGGSYEKLFF. Combining the CDR3 with reference TRBV28 and TRBJ1-4 gives the whole variable domain DVKVTQSSRYLVKRTGEKVFLECVQDMDHENMFWYRQDPGLGLRLIYFSYDVKMKEKGDIPEGYSVSREKKERFSLILESASTNQTSMYLCASSLSGGSYEKLFFGSGTQLSVL.

This clone was observed a few times. This chain connects TRBV27 to TRBJ1-6; 7 nucleotides line up with TRBD1. The CDR3 is made up of 15 amino acids. Germline CDR1 and CDR2: MNHEY and SMNVEV (reference sequence). Unmatched junction bases numbered 10, after V lost 5 bases and J lost 9 bases. DNA of the CDR3: TGTGCCAGCAGTCCCCACCGACAGGGCGGTTCACCCCTCCACTTT. Its protein product is CASSPHRQGGSPLHF.

The chain joins TRBV7-2 to TRBJ2-5; the D is unclear. The germline V and J ends were trimmed by 2 bases and 1 base, with 8 bases remaining between them. Germline V lookup: CDR1 SGHTA, CDR2 FQGNSA. CDR3 length: 14 residues. This CDR3 reads CASSLLSGQETQYF. For the CDR3, the DNA is TGTGCCAGCAGCTTACTGTCGGGCCAAGAGACCCAGTACTTC.

This chain joins TRBV10-3 and TRBJ2-3; D possibly corresponds to TRBD1 (6 bases). The CDR3 totals 15 residues. From germline, CDR1 is ENHRY and CDR2 SYGVKD. The V and J ends lost 7 bases and 6 bases respectively, with 20 bases between them. The CDR3 DNA sequence: TGTGCCATCAAAGGGGCAGGGGCGCGCGGGGATACGCAGTATTTT. Its translation: CAIKGAGARGDTQYF.

This clone was seen a few times. The V and J genes are TRBV10-3 and TRBJ2-1; D could derive from TRBD1 or TRBD2 (5 bases each). V was pared by 6 bases and J by 5 bases, with 11 bases between. The germline CDR1 and CDR2 sequences are ENHRY and SYGVKD. This CDR3 has 13 amino acids. CDR3 in DNA: TGTGCCATCAGCGGGACCAACGACAATGAGCAGTTCTTC. It codes for CAISGTNDNEQFF.

The sample holds a few counts of this clone. The genes are TRBV5-1 and TRBJ2-7; D ambiguous. CDR1 SGHRS and CDR2 YFSETQ come from the germline V gene. The CDR3 spans 15 residues. The V gene lost 0 bases and the J gene lost 7 bases, with 17 bases spanning the gap. The CDR3 protein is CASSLEAHRGNEQYF. The DNA for the CDR3 is TGCGCCAGCAGCTTGGAGGCCCACCGTGGGAATGAGCAGTACTTC. The full variable domain, completed using reference TRBV5-1 and TRBJ2-7, is KAGVTQTPRYLIKTRGQQVTLSCSPISGHRSVSWYQQTPGQGLQFLFEYFSETQRNKGNFPGRFSGRQFSNSRSEMNVSTLELGDSALYLCASSLEAHRGNEQYFGPGTRLTVT.

The V call is TRBV11-3, the J call TRBJ1-4; 7 positions agree with TRBD1. Germline CDR1 SGHNT, CDR2 YENEEA. V gave up 8 bases and J gave up 5 bases; unmatched junction bases: 5. The CDR3 covers 13 residues. The CDR3 is CASCRDRNEKLFF. CDR3 coding DNA: TGTGCCAGCTGCCGGGACAGAAATGAAAAACTGTTTTTT.

The chain carries TRBV10-3 and TRBJ2-3, with D perhaps given as TRBD1 or TRBD2 (6 bases each). CDR3 length: 14 residues. Germline lookup yields CDR1 ENHRY and CDR2 SYGVKD. V gave up 6 bases and J gave up 4 bases, with 14 bases separating them. The CDR3: CAIRGGGGADTQYF. The CDR3, as DNA: TGTGCCATCAGGGGGGGCGGAGGCGCAGATACGCAGTATTTT.

The rearrangement links TRBV9 to TRBJ2-1; 10 nucleotides agree with TRBD2. In germline, CDR1 is SGDLS, CDR2 YYNGEE. The junction had 5 bases not matched to a gene; V was cut back by 4 bases and J by 4 bases. This CDR3 contains 15 residues. CDR3 coding DNA: TGTGCCAGCAGCATACTAGCGGGGACTTACAATGAGCAGTTCTTC. This encodes CASSILAGTYNEQFF.

The chain employs TRBV4-3 and TRBJ2-2; 7 bases are a match to TRBD1. With V trimmed by 2 bases and J by 6 bases, 3 bases remained unmatched. CDR1 LGHNA and CDR2 YSLEER come from the germline V gene. The CDR3 has 14 residues. The CDR3 DNA sequence: TGCGCCAGCAGCCAACCTACAGGGGCCGGGGAGCTGTTTTTT. This gives the protein CASSQPTGAGELFF.

This clone has a handful of counts. This sequence joins TRBV7-6 and TRBJ1-5; D call uncertain. V was trimmed by 5 bases and J by 5 bases, leaving 10 bases between them. This CDR3 region has 13 residues. Germline CDR1 is SGHVS and CDR2 is FNYEAQ. The CDR3 loop reads CASSLSGDQPQHF. DNA of the CDR3: TGTGCCAGCAGCCTAAGTGGAGATCAGCCCCAGCATTTT.

The V and J genes are TRBV7-2 and TRBJ2-2; 7 nucleotides line up with TRBD2. There are 14 residues in the CDR3. V shed 6 bases and J 2 bases; nucleotides not matched to a gene: 3. CDR1 is SGHTA, CDR2 FQGNSA, per germline. The CDR3 here is CASRPSGNTGELFF. Here the CDR3 DNA reads TGTGCCAGCAGACCTAGCGGAAACACCGGGGAGCTGTTTTTT.